These T cell receptor beta chains were read from a single sample in a study of OX40 agonist ivuxolimab in advanced cancers. The data were produced by immunoSEQ multiplex PCR, yet TCRdb's version contains in-frame clones alone and is incomplete. Counted here are 25,000 to 30,000 clones, less than 95% occurring once; the ten biggest clones make up 20% to 25%. This sample comprised CD4+ or CD8+ T cells sorted from blood, obtained in a trial of the OX40 agonist ivuxolimab. The source of these receptors is an adult with an advanced solid tumor such as melanoma, head and neck, liver or kidney cancer. Both conserved end residues are part of each CDR3. A D gene is named only where the DNA matches it firmly. The size of a clone is reported for some rows only, either as once, few or many, or as a class for expanded clones.

j_gene | abundance | d_gene | v_gene | CDR3nt | CDR3aa
TRBJ2-7 | - | - | TRBV27 | TGTGCCAGCAGCAACGGGGGGCCAACCTACGAGCAGTACTTC | CASSNGGPTYEQYF
TRBJ2-5 | - | - | TRBV7-2 | TGTGCCAGCAGCTTGCCCCCTTTTGGGGGGCAAGAGACCCAGTACTTC | CASSLPPFGGQETQYF
TRBJ2-7 | - | TRBD2 | TRBV27 | TGTGCCAGCAGTTTATTTGCGGGAGCAACCTCCTACGAGCAGTACTTC | CASSLFAGATSYEQYF
TRBJ2-1 | - | - | TRBV15 | TGTGCCACCAGCAGAGATCGGGCGGGCGGGTGGAATGAGCAGTTCTTC | CATSRDRAGGWNEQFF
TRBJ2-2 | - | - | TRBV7-6 | TGTGCCAGCAGTTTCCGTGCACTTGCACCGAACACCGGGGAGCTGTTTTTT | CASSFRALAPNTGELFF
TRBJ2-7 | - | TRBD2 | TRBV6-6 | TGTGCCAGCAGTGGACTAGCGGGAGGGCTCGAGCAGTACTTC | CASSGLAGGLEQYF
TRBJ2-5 | - | - | TRBV10-1 | TGCGCCAGCAGTGAGTCTTGGAGTCTTGCGGGAAAGGAGGAGACCCAGTACTTC | CASSESWSLAGKEETQYF
TRBJ2-7 | - | - | TRBV7-2 | TGTGCCAGCAGCCCACCCGGGACGGATCCCTACGAGCAGTACTTC | CASSPPGTDPYEQYF
TRBJ2-7 | - | - | TRBV29-1 | TGCAGCGTTGTTCTCCCGCGGGACAACTACGAGCAGTACTTC | CSVVLPRDNYEQYF
TRBJ1-5 | - | - | TRBV5-6 | TGTGCCAGCAGCTTTCGGGATGGACAGCCCCAGCATTTT | CASSFRDGQPQHF
TRBJ1-5 | - | - | TRBV5-6 | TGTGCCAGCAGCATGACTCTTGGCAATCAGCCCCAGCATTTT | CASSMTLGNQPQHF
TRBJ1-2 | few | TRBD1 | TRBV7-9 | TGTGCCAGCAGCTTGCCCCCAACAGGGGAAGCTAACTATGGCTACACCTTC | CASSLPPTGEANYGYTF
TRBJ2-1 | - | - | TRBV5-1 | TGCGCCAGCAGCGACCCTCCCCGCAATGAGCAGTTCTTC | CASSDPPRNEQFF
TRBJ2-7 | - | TRBD2 | TRBV15 | TGTGCCACCAGCAGAGGAGCGGGGTGGAACACCTACGAGCAGTACTTC | CATSRGAGWNTYEQYF
TRBJ1-2 | medium-sized | - | TRBV2 | TGTGCCAGCAGGAGTGGGGTGGGTGGCTATGGCTACACCTTC | CASRSGVGGYGYTF
TRBJ2-7 | - | TRBD2 | TRBV6-6 | TGTGCCAGCAGTTACGGCTTAGCGGGTTCCTACGAGCAGTACTTC | CASSYGLAGSYEQYF
TRBJ2-1 | - | - | TRBV5-6 | TGTGCCAGCAGCTTGGGAACCTCGGCCAGCTCCCCATGGGGGATCTTC | CASSLGTSASSPWGIF
TRBJ2-7 | - | TRBD1 | TRBV28 | TGTGCCAGCTCGACAGGGGACGAGCAGTACTTC | CASSTGDEQYF
TRBJ1-2 | - | - | TRBV15 | TGTGCCACCAGCAGAGTTTCGAGCGTCTATGGCTACACCTTC | CATSRVSSVYGYTF
TRBJ2-7 | - | TRBD2 | TRBV10-3 | TGTGCCATCAGTGACCCTAGCGGGAGTTTCTACGAGCAGTACTTC | CAISDPSGSFYEQYF
TRBJ2-3 | - | TRBD2 | TRBV2 | TGTGCCAGCAGTGAAGGGGGACTAGGCACAGATACGCAGTATTTT | CASSEGGLGTDTQYF
TRBJ2-7 | - | - | TRBV2 | TGTGCCAGCCGGGACTTGTTTTCCTACGAGCAGTACTTC | CASRDLFSYEQYF
TRBJ2-7 | - | - | TRBV19 | TGTGCCAGTAGTATAGATGGGCAGGCTTCCATCTACGAGCAGTACTTC | CASSIDGQASIYEQYF
TRBJ1-4 | - | - | TRBV4-3 | TGCGCCAGCAGCCATACCCCTTCGGGGGCTAATGAAAAACTGTTTTTT | CASSHTPSGANEKLFF
TRBJ1-3 | - | - | TRBV6-1 | TGTGCCAGCAGTGCCGAACCTGGCTCTGGAAACACCATATATTTT | CASSAEPGSGNTIYF
TRBJ2-7 | - | - | TRBV6-5 | TGTGCCAGCAGACCGGGGCCACTCTTATCCTACGAGCAGTACTTC | CASRPGPLLSYEQYF
TRBJ1-1 | - | - | TRBV4-2 | TGTGCCAGCAGCCAGTCGATAGACGGCCTTCTAAACACTGAAGCTTTCTTT | CASSQSIDGLLNTEAFF
TRBJ2-5 | - | - | TRBV7-4 | TGTGCCAGCAGCAAAGGAATTCCTAGGGTGGGCCAAGAGACCCAGTACTTC | CASSKGIPRVGQETQYF
TRBJ2-7 | - | TRBD2 | TRBV2 | TGTGCCAGCAGTGAAAGGACTAGCGACTACGAGCAGTACTTC | CASSERTSDYEQYF
TRBJ2-7 | - | TRBD1 | TRBV7-7 | TGTGCCAGCAGCGCCGGACAGGGGTCCAACGAGCAGTACTTC | CASSAGQGSNEQYF
TRBJ2-3 | - | TRBD2 | TRBV13 | TGTGCCAGCAGCTTGGAAGCGGGAGGGCCGACAGATACGCAGTATTTT | CASSLEAGGPTDTQYF
TRBJ2-7 | few | - | TRBV19 | TGTGCCAGTGGGCAGACAGTGAGCTACGAGCAGTACTTC | CASGQTVSYEQYF
TRBJ2-7 | - | TRBD1 | TRBV19 | TGTGCCAGTAGTATTTCAGACAGGGCCTACGAGCAGTACTTC | CASSISDRAYEQYF
TRBJ2-1 | - | - | TRBV7-9 | TGTGCCAGCAGCTCCCGGGGCGGGTGGGACTTCAATGAGCAGTTCTTC | CASSSRGGWDFNEQFF
TRBJ2-3 | - | - | TRBV10-2 | TGCGCCAGCAGTGAGTCACCATTCCCCCGAGGTGCAGATACGCAGTATTTT | CASSESPFPRGADTQYF
TRBJ2-7 | - | - | TRBV10-2 | TGCGCCAGCAGTGAGTCTCCGCGGGCTAACTACGAGCAGTACTTC | CASSESPRANYEQYF
TRBJ2-1 | - | - | TRBV29-1 | TGCAGCGTTCGACTATACAATGAGCAGTTCTTC | CSVRLYNEQFF
TRBJ1-3 | - | - | TRBV10-3 | TGTGCCATCAGTGAAAACGAAGCTGGAAACACCATATATTTT | CAISENEAGNTIYF
TRBJ2-1 | - | TRBD2 | TRBV19 | TGTGCCAGTAGTATGTGGCTAGCGGCTGAGCAGTTCTTC | CASSMWLAAEQFF
TRBJ1-2 | - | TRBD1 | TRBV9 | TGTGCCAGCAGCCCCCCCGGGACAGGGCCTGATGGCTACACCTTC | CASSPPGTGPDGYTF
TRBJ1-1 | - | TRBD1 | TRBV5-1 | TGCGCCAGCAGCTTGGTTTCAGGGGGTCGAACTGAAGCTTTCTTT | CASSLVSGGRTEAFF
TRBJ2-3 | - | - | TRBV7-9 | TGTGCCAGCAGCCGGGGAGAGTACCCAGATACGCAGTATTTT | CASSRGEYPDTQYF
TRBJ2-7 | - | - | TRBV19 | TGTGCCAGTCTACCTTGGAGGGGCAAACAGAACTACGAGCAGTACTTC | CASLPWRGKQNYEQYF
TRBJ2-1 | - | - | TRBV6-6 | TGTGCCAGCAGTTACTCGACTAGTTTCGATGAGCAGTTCTTC | CASSYSTSFDEQFF
TRBJ2-7 | - | - | TRBV5-1 | TGCGCCAGCAATCCGGGATGGGACTACGAGCAGTACTTC | CASNPGWDYEQYF
TRBJ1-4 | - | TRBD1 | TRBV4-3 | TGCGCCAGCAGCCAAGATCTCGGACAGGGGGTGTTCGGTGAAAAACTGTTTTTT | CASSQDLGQGVFGEKLFF
TRBJ2-7 | once | TRBD2 | TRBV7-9 | TGTGCCAGCAGCTTACCCGTAGCGGGAGCGGTTGAGCAGTACTTC | CASSLPVAGAVEQYF
TRBJ1-3 | - | - | TRBV7-8 | TGTGCCAGCAGCTCCGGGACCGTTCCCAGTGGAAACACCATATATTTT | CASSSGTVPSGNTIYF
TRBJ2-6 | - | TRBD1 | TRBV18 | TGTGCCAGCTCACGTCAGGGGGAAGCTGGGGCCAACGTCCTGACTTTC | CASSRQGEAGANVLTF
TRBJ2-3 | - | - | TRBV5-1 | TGCGCCAGCAGCTTGGGTCTCACAGATACGCAGTATTTT | CASSLGLTDTQYF
TRBJ2-3 | - | - | TRBV28 | TGTGCCAGCAGTTTTGCAATTTGGGGCTCTAGCACAGATACGCAGTATTTT | CASSFAIWGSSTDTQYF
TRBJ1-5 | - | TRBD1 | TRBV30 | TGTGCCTGGAGTGCCCAGGACAGGGGGTGGGATCAGCCCCAGCATTTT | CAWSAQDRGWDQPQHF
TRBJ2-7 | once | - | TRBV5-5 | TGTGCCAGCAGCTTGACTAGCTCCTACGAGCAGTACTTC | CASSLTSSYEQYF
TRBJ2-7 | - | TRBD2 | TRBV5-1 | TGCGCCAGCAGCTTGGCTTCGGGACTAGCGGGAGGGACTGCCTACGAGCAGTACTTC | CASSLASGLAGGTAYEQYF
TRBJ2-7 | - | TRBD1 | TRBV6-5 | TGTGCCAGCCGCCCCACGGGACAGGGGGCTTACGAGCAGTACTTC | CASRPTGQGAYEQYF
TRBJ2-7 | - | - | TRBV7-9 | TGTGCCAGCAGCTCGGCTAGCTCCTACGAGCAGTACTTC | CASSSASSYEQYF
TRBJ2-5 | once | TRBD2 | TRBV5-1 | TGCGCCAGCAGCCTCCGGGCGGGAGGGCAAGAGACCCAGTACTTC | CASSLRAGGQETQYF
TRBJ2-1 | - | - | TRBV29-1 | TGCAGCGTTGCTGAAACAGTCTACAATGAGCAGTTCTTC | CSVAETVYNEQFF